A selection of T cell receptor beta chains follows, all from one sample in a study of cytomegalovirus exposure and HLA in healthy donors. Measured with immunoSEQ multiplex PCR; TCRdb has only the in-frame clones, and not every one. The table shows some 98,000 clones, with 70% to 80% occurring only once. The sequenced material came from PBMCs. The receptor source for this set is a man aged 18 to 35 in good health and CMV-seropositive. Each CDR3 is given with its conserved first and last residue. The D gene is left open where the match is weak. Clone sizes are given selectively: once, few, many, or a class where the clone is expanded.

J: TRBJ2-7; D: -; size: once; V: TRBV6-1; CDR3: CASSRHQGYEQYF; DNA: TGTGCCAGCAGTCGACATCAGGGGTACGAGCAGTACTTC
J: TRBJ1-5; D: TRBD1; size: -; V: TRBV4-1; CDR3: CASSQAGTGTNQPQHF; DNA: TGCGCCAGCAGCCAAGCCGGGACAGGGACGAATCAGCCCCAGCATTTT
J: TRBJ2-3; D: -; size: -; V: TRBV6-1; CDR3: CASSEETLEATQYF; DNA: TGTGCCAGCAGTGAAGAGACTCTAGAGGCTACGCAGTATTTT
J: TRBJ1-1; D: -; size: -; V: TRBV10-2; CDR3: CASRPTVAGAGAEAFF; DNA: TGCGCCAGCAGACCCACTGTCGCAGGGGCGGGCGCTGAAGCTTTCTTT
J: TRBJ2-2; D: -; size: -; V: TRBV7-9; CDR3: CASSPEGAGELFF; DNA: TGTGCCAGCAGCCCTGAGGGGGCCGGGGAGCTGTTTTTT
J: TRBJ2-3; D: TRBD1; size: -; V: TRBV10-3; CDR3: CAIRTPPGQGSDTQYF; DNA: TGTGCCATCAGGACACCCCCGGGACAGGGGTCAGATACGCAGTATTTT
J: TRBJ1-6; D: -; size: once; V: TRBV30; CDR3: CACLSTMGARPPLHF; DNA: TGTGCCTGCCTGAGTACGATGGGGGCCCGTCCACCCCTCCACTTT
J: TRBJ2-7; D: -; size: few; V: TRBV7-9; CDR3: CASSLEGDYEQYF; DNA: TGTGCCAGCAGCTTAGAAGGGGATTACGAGCAGTACTTC
J: TRBJ2-7; D: TRBD1; size: -; V: TRBV7-8; CDR3: CASSLGGTGGVWEQYF; DNA: TGTGCCAGCAGCTTAGGAGGGACAGGGGGCGTGTGGGAGCAGTACTTC
J: TRBJ2-3; D: TRBD1; size: -; V: TRBV27; CDR3: CASTGTGGASSTDTQYF; DNA: TGTGCCAGCACCGGGACAGGGGGCGCGTCTAGCACAGATACGCAGTATTTT
J: TRBJ2-7; D: TRBD2; size: -; V: TRBV28; CDR3: CASSSDGRWSSGPAYEQYF; DNA: TGTGCCAGCAGTTCTGATGGTCGGTGGAGTAGCGGGCCAGCCTACGAGCAGTACTTC
J: TRBJ2-7; D: TRBD1; size: -; V: TRBV15; CDR3: CATSRDRVISEQYF; DNA: TGTGCCACCAGCAGGGACAGGGTTATAAGCGAGCAGTACTTC
J: TRBJ1-4; D: TRBD1; size: -; V: TRBV5-6; CDR3: CASSLFGTGNNEKLFF; DNA: TGTGCCAGCAGCTTGTTTGGGACAGGCAACAATGAAAAACTGTTTTTT
J: TRBJ1-4; D: -; size: -; V: TRBV5-1; CDR3: CASSSLQGQANEKLFF; DNA: TGCGCCAGCAGCTCCCTGCAGGGCCAGGCTAATGAAAAACTGTTTTTT
J: TRBJ2-7; D: -; size: -; V: TRBV7-6; CDR3: CASSLGPAGPLVEQYF; DNA: TGTGCCAGCAGCTTAGGTCCGGCGGGCCCCCTGGTCGAGCAGTACTTC
J: TRBJ2-7; D: TRBD1; size: -; V: TRBV6-5; CDR3: CASRGQNSYEQYF; DNA: TGTGCCAGCAGGGGACAGAACTCCTACGAGCAGTACTTC
J: TRBJ2-7; D: -; size: -; V: TRBV7-9; CDR3: CASSFPSGEGYEQYF; DNA: TGTGCCAGCAGCTTTCCCAGCGGCGAGGGCTACGAGCAGTACTTC
J: TRBJ2-7; D: TRBD2; size: -; V: TRBV27; CDR3: CASSLASGGYEQYF; DNA: TGTGCCAGCAGTTTAGCTAGCGGGGGTTACGAGCAGTACTTC
J: TRBJ2-7; D: TRBD1; size: -; V: TRBV13; CDR3: CASSQGVYEQYF; DNA: TGTGCCAGCAGCCAGGGGGTCTACGAGCAGTACTTC
J: TRBJ2-5; D: TRBD2; size: -; V: TRBV7-9; CDR3: CASSTASGGVLQETQYF; DNA: TGTGCCAGCAGTACGGCTAGCGGGGGGGTCTTACAAGAGACCCAGTACTTC
J: TRBJ2-5; D: TRBD1; size: -; V: TRBV6-1; CDR3: CATSTRQGLKTQYF; DNA: TGTGCTACCAGCACCCGACAGGGGTTAAAGACCCAGTACTTC
J: TRBJ1-5; D: -; size: -; V: TRBV6-4; CDR3: CASSETSNQPQHF; DNA: TGTGCCAGCAGTGAAACAAGCAATCAGCCCCAGCATTTT
J: TRBJ1-2; D: -; size: -; V: TRBV6-1; CDR3: CASSAGVHGYTF; DNA: TGTGCCAGTTCCGCGGGGGTTCATGGCTACACCTTC
J: TRBJ2-5; D: TRBD1; size: few; V: TRBV5-1; CDR3: CASSLGTGGYQETQYF; DNA: TGCGCCAGCAGCTTGGGGACAGGGGGCTACCAAGAGACCCAGTACTTC
J: TRBJ2-3; D: TRBD1; size: few; V: TRBV2; CDR3: CASSRGRDTQYF; DNA: TGTGCCAGCAGCAGGGGGAGAGATACGCAGTATTTT
J: TRBJ2-1; D: -; size: -; V: TRBV11-3; CDR3: CASSGRDNEQFF; DNA: TGTGCCAGCAGCGGCAGGGACAATGAGCAGTTCTTC
J: TRBJ1-4; D: -; size: -; V: TRBV27; CDR3: CASSPPGQENEKLFF; DNA: TGTGCCAGCAGTCCGCCGGGACAAGAAAATGAAAAACTGTTTTTT
J: TRBJ2-3; D: -; size: -; V: TRBV6-1; CDR3: CASSRVVSTDTQYF; DNA: TGTGCCAGCAGCCGAGTCGTCTCCACAGATACGCAGTATTTT
J: TRBJ2-7; D: -; size: few; V: TRBV27; CDR3: CASSLSLGRGWYEQYF; DNA: TGTGCCAGCAGTTTATCGCTCGGGCGGGGCTGGTACGAGCAGTACTTC
J: TRBJ1-4; D: -; size: -; V: TRBV30; CDR3: CAWSSRGGGEKLFF; DNA: TGTGCCTGGTCTTCGCGGGGGGGAGGTGAAAAACTGTTTTTT
J: TRBJ1-2; D: -; size: few; V: TRBV27; CDR3: CASSTRSPGHNYGYTF; DNA: TGTGCCAGCAGCACTAGGTCTCCGGGACACAACTATGGCTACACCTTC
J: TRBJ1-1; D: -; size: -; V: TRBV25-1; CDR3: CASSESVQRAWENTEAFF; DNA: TGTGCCAGCAGTGAATCCGTTCAGAGGGCCTGGGAAAACACTGAAGCTTTCTTT
J: TRBJ2-7; D: TRBD2; size: -; V: TRBV7-8; CDR3: CASSFGTSAGEQYF; DNA: TGTGCCAGCAGCTTCGGGACTAGCGCAGGGGAGCAGTACTTC
J: TRBJ1-6; D: TRBD1; size: -; V: TRBV7-2; CDR3: CASRRQGFNSPLHF; DNA: TGTGCCAGCAGGAGACAGGGTTTTAATTCACCCCTCCACTTT
J: TRBJ2-5; D: TRBD1; size: -; V: TRBV5-1; CDR3: CASSRQTGGETQYF; DNA: TGCGCCAGCAGCCGGCAAACAGGGGGCGAGACCCAGTACTTC
J: TRBJ2-5; D: TRBD2; size: -; V: TRBV9; CDR3: CASSVGGLGFAETQYF; DNA: TGTGCCAGCAGCGTAGGGGGACTAGGTTTCGCTGAGACCCAGTACTTC
J: TRBJ2-1; D: TRBD2; size: -; V: TRBV11-1; CDR3: CASSLSAGGLGEQFF; DNA: TGTGCCAGCAGCTTGTCAGCGGGGGGGCTAGGGGAGCAGTTCTTC
J: TRBJ1-4; D: TRBD1; size: -; V: TRBV5-1; CDR3: CASSLRTGATNEKLFF; DNA: TGCGCCAGCAGCTTGCGAACAGGGGCAACTAATGAAAAACTGTTTTTT
J: TRBJ1-3; D: TRBD1; size: few; V: TRBV5-5; CDR3: CASRPTGTSGNTIYF; DNA: TGTGCCAGCAGGCCGACAGGGACCTCCGGAAACACCATATATTTT
J: TRBJ1-5; D: -; size: few; V: TRBV28; CDR3: CASSFPPGGQPQHF; DNA: TGTGCCAGCTCTTTTCCCCCGGGGGGACAGCCCCAGCATTTT
J: TRBJ2-7; D: TRBD1; size: -; V: TRBV5-1; CDR3: CASSLVRDRDYEQYF; DNA: TGCGCCAGCAGCTTGGTTCGGGACAGGGACTACGAGCAGTACTTC
J: TRBJ1-3; D: TRBD1; size: -; V: TRBV5-1; CDR3: CASSLTGTGLGNTIYF; DNA: TGCGCCAGCAGCTTAACCGGGACAGGTTTGGGAAACACCATATATTTT
J: TRBJ2-5; D: TRBD2; size: -; V: TRBV5-4; CDR3: CASSLASSGGKETQYF; DNA: TGTGCCAGCAGCTTGGCGTCTAGCGGGGGGAAAGAGACCCAGTACTTC